The 26 T cell receptor beta chains given below trace back to one sample, sequenced in a study of T cell responses to AZD1222 COVID-19 vaccine. The table came from immunoSEQ multiplex PCR; TCRdb's copy has only in-frame clones and leaves some out. The repertoire has 35,000 to 45,000 clones, around three quarters of them found once; the top ten carry under 5%. The specimen comprised peripheral blood, sampled on day 0 of AZD1222 vaccination. The source of these receptors is an adult in good health.

This CDR3 is CASSYRQTVLFYGYTF. Written as DNA, the CDR3 is TGTGCCAGCAGTTATAGGCAGACAGTCCTGTTCTATGGCTACACCTTC. J is TRBJ1-2 and V is TRBV6-2 or TRBV6-3, with D possibly matching TRBD1 (5 bases). CDR1 and CDR2 (germline): MNHEY, SVGEGT. This CDR3 contains 16 residues. V lost 3 bases to trimming and J lost 4 bases, with 18 bases between them.

The chain uses TRBV6-5 and TRBJ1-2; maybe TRBD1 (5 bases). The length of the CDR3 is 13 residues. The germline V and J ends were trimmed by 6 bases and 3 bases, with 11 bases remaining between them. Germline loops: CDR1 MNHEY, CDR2 SVGAGI. CDR3 loop: CASRTTVDYGYTF. CDR3 DNA sequence: TGTGCCAGCAGAACGACAGTTGACTATGGCTACACCTTC.

The rearrangement joins TRBV28 to TRBJ1-4, with no clear D. CDR1 MDHEN and CDR2 SYDVKM come from the germline V gene. V dropped 1 base and J dropped 3 bases, with 9 bases sitting between them. The CDR3 contains 15 residues. CDR3 residues: CASSLSSGSNEKLFF. In DNA, the CDR3 is TGTGCCAGCAGTTTATCTTCGGGGTCTAATGAAAAACTGTTTTTT.

The chain links TRBV9 to TRBJ2-3; the D gene is possibly TRBD1 (6 bases). The V gene lost 0 bases and the J gene lost 1 base, with 12 bases spanning the gap. The germline CDR1 and CDR2 sequences are SGDLS and YYNGEE. The CDR3 consists of 16 residues. The DNA for the CDR3 is TGTGCCAGCAGCGTAGTAGCACAGGGAGGCACAGATACGCAGTATTTT. It translates to CASSVVAQGGTDTQYF.

In its sample, this clone was seen a few times. The J gene is TRBJ2-3, the V gene TRBV4-2, with 11 bases that match TRBD2. CDR1 is LGHNA and CDR2 is YNFKEQ in the germline V gene. J lost 1 base, V lost 1 base, and 1 base had no gene match. The CDR3 extends over 16 amino acids. The CDR3 sequence: CASSQVTSGGTDTQYF. The CDR3 coding sequence is TGTGCCAGCAGCCAAGTGACTAGCGGGGGCACAGATACGCAGTATTTT.

There are a few counts of this clone. V is TRBV3-1 (or the pseudogene TRBV3-2) and J is TRBJ2-7; D ambiguous. V shed 1 base and J shed 3 bases, with 10 bases lying between them. The germline gives CDR1 LGHDT, CDR2 YNNKEL (reference sequence). This CDR3 spans 14 amino acids. CDR3 amino acids: CASSQGVGGYEQYF. In DNA form, the CDR3 reads TGTGCCAGCAGCCAAGGGGTGGGTGGCTACGAGCAGTACTTC.

This clone was observed a handful of times. The V call is TRBV5-1, the J call TRBJ1-5, with a tentative D call TRBD1 (5 bases). The CDR3 runs to 13 residues. Deletions cut 5 bases from V and 8 bases from J, with 14 bases between. Germline assignment: CDR1 SGHRS and CDR2 YFSETQ. The CDR3 loop is CASRKGFKEPQHF. CDR3 DNA sequence: TGCGCCAGCAGAAAGGGGTTTAAGGAGCCCCAGCATTTT.

This chain uses TRBV30 with TRBJ1-1; D is uncertain. The CDR3 length is 11 residues. Germline V gene lookup returns CDR1 GTSNPN and CDR2 SVGIG (reference sequence). The V end was cut by 3 bases, the J end by 4 bases, with 6 bases between. The CDR3 DNA reads TGTGCCTGGAGGGGAGTCACTGAAGCTTTCTTT. As protein: CAWRGVTEAFF.

The chain recombines TRBV28 with TRBJ1-2, with 7 bases that match TRBD1. The V gene's germline CDR1 is MDHEN and CDR2 SYDVKM. The CDR3 is made up of 14 amino acids. Trimming cost V 3 bases and J 6 bases; bases outside gene matches: 7. The DNA for the CDR3 is TGTGCCAGCAGTTTGGTACAGGGGAACCATGGCTACACCTTC. This sequence encodes CASSLVQGNHGYTF.

J is TRBJ1-6 and V is TRBV4-3, with D tentatively TRBD1 (5 bases). There are 15 residues in the CDR3. Germline V gene lookup returns CDR1 LGHNA and CDR2 YSLEER. V was pared by 5 bases and J by 10 bases, with 18 bases between. The CDR3 bases are TGCGCCAGCAGCTCCGCGGGAGCAGGGCCATCACCCCTCCACTTT. Translated, it gives CASSSAGAGPSPLHF.

The J gene is TRBJ1-2, the V gene TRBV28, with a tentative D call TRBD1 (6 bases). This CDR3 region has 15 residues. Per the germline V gene, CDR1 is MDHEN and CDR2 is SYDVKM. Between the trimmed V and J ends, which lost 8 bases and 2 bases, there was a span of 18 bases. Written as DNA, the CDR3 is TGTGCCAGCTTTGGCCTCGGACAGACCAACTATGGCTACACCTTC. It encodes CASFGLGQTNYGYTF.

This clone was observed a single time. The rearrangement uses TRBV28 and TRBJ1-2, with a tentative D call TRBD1 (5 bases). The germline V and J ends were trimmed by 3 bases and 4 bases, with 12 bases remaining between them. Germline V gene data show CDR1 as MDHEN and CDR2 as SYDVKM. CDR3 size: 14 residues. The DNA of the CDR3 is TGTGCCAGCAGTTTGCCGGGGCAGGTCTATGGCTACACCTTC. It is translated as CASSLPGQVYGYTF.

The chain carries TRBV5-1 and TRBJ2-3; 7 bases agree with TRBD2. Germline CDR1 SGHRS, CDR2 YFSETQ. The V segment lost 2 bases and the J segment 0 bases; nucleotides outside the gene matches: 3. This CDR3 comprises 15 residues. The CDR3 reads CASSLSGASTDTQYF. The CDR3 coding sequence is TGCGCCAGCAGCTTAAGCGGGGCAAGCACAGATACGCAGTATTTT.

V usage is TRBV20-1 and J usage is TRBJ2-3; weak D call: TRBD2 (6 bases). The germline gives CDR1 DFQATT, CDR2 SNEGSKA (reference sequence). CDR3 size: 13 residues. V lost 3 bases and J 8 bases, leaving 15 bases between the germline ends. CDR3 sequence: CSASMGLGGTQYF. The CDR3 DNA reads as TGCAGTGCTAGTATGGGTCTGGGAGGTACGCAGTATTTT.

The chain employs TRBV7-6 and TRBJ1-6; D is unclear. CDR1 is SGHVS, CDR2 FNYEAQ, per germline. The CDR3 contains 15 residues. V was cut by 5 bases and J by 7 bases, with 15 bases left in between. The CDR3 is CASSPSVSGNSPLHF. CDR3 in DNA: TGTGCCAGCAGCCCCTCGGTATCGGGGAATTCACCCCTCCACTTT. Filled out from reference TRBV7-6 and TRBJ1-6, the complete variable domain reads GAGVSQSPRYKVTKRGQDVALRCDPISGHVSLYWYRQALGQGPEFLTYFNYEAQQDKSGLPNDRFSAERPEGSISTLTIQRTEQRDSAMYRCASSPSVSGNSPLHFGNGTRLTVT.

The sample holds one count of this clone. The rearrangement links TRBV6-2 or TRBV6-3 to TRBJ2-7; 7 bases fit TRBD1. Germline V gene lookup returns CDR1 MNHEY and CDR2 SVGEGT. The CDR3 contains 15 residues. Trimming removed 4 bases from V and 3 bases from J; junction bases left unmatched: 9. DNA for the CDR3: TGTGCCAGCAGTTGGAGTGGACAGGCTGGCTACGAGCAGTACTTC. Protein: CASSWSGQAGYEQYF.

V and J are TRBV7-2 and TRBJ2-5; weak D call: TRBD2 (5 bases). The CDR3 spans 13 residues. Germline CDR1 reads SGHTA; CDR2 reads FQGNSA. V lost 7 bases, J lost 5 bases, and 14 bases lay in between. CDR3 bases: TGTGCCAGCACCAGAACACGAGGGGAGACCCAGTACTTC. Amino acids: CASTRTRGETQYF.

The chain is built from TRBV20-1 and TRBJ1-2; 8 bases match TRBD1. This CDR3 comprises 14 residues. The germline gives CDR1 DFQATT, CDR2 SNEGSKA (reference sequence). With 3 bases clipped from V and 4 bases from J, the junction kept 7 bases outside the gene matches. DNA for the CDR3: TGCAGTGCTAGTCTCCCCGACAGGGGCTATGGCTACACCTTC. The encoded protein is CSASLPDRGYGYTF.

This clone turned up a few times. The chain is built from TRBV3-1 (or the pseudogene TRBV3-2) and TRBJ1-1; the D gene is possibly TRBD1 (5 bases). Trimming shortened V by 4 bases and J by 8 bases, and 17 bases separated the two germline ends. The CDR3 loop spans 14 amino acids. Germline CDR1 is LGHDT and CDR2 is YNNKEL (reference sequence). Written as DNA, the CDR3 is TGTGCCAGCAGCCTTTCCGGGACTCCCTTCGAAGCTTTCTTT. It specifies CASSLSGTPFEAFF.

This sequence joins TRBV7-8 and TRBJ1-1; D is perhaps TRBD1 (6 bases). This CDR3 comprises 14 residues. Germline V gene sequence: CDR1 SGHVS, CDR2 FQNEAQ. V shed 4 bases and J shed 5 bases, with 14 bases lying between them. The DNA of the CDR3 is TGTGCCAGCAGCTCTAGGGAGGGGACAACTGAAGCTTTCTTT. Translated: CASSSREGTTEAFF. Complete variable domain (other parts from reference TRBV7-8 and TRBJ1-1): GAGVSQSPRYKVAKRGQDVALRCDPISGHVSLFWYQQALGQGPEFLTYFQNEAQLDKSGLPSDRFFAERPEGSVSTLKIQRTQQEDSAVYLCASSSREGTTEAFFGQGTRLTVV.

This chain links TRBV29-1 with TRBJ1-2, with 7 bases matching TRBD1. CDR1 and CDR2 from the germline V gene are SQVTM and ANQGSEA. The CDR3 contains 13 residues. Losses at the gene ends were 6 bases for V and 7 bases for J; bases not matched to a gene: 11. The chain's CDR3 is CSVRQGDLAGYTF. In nucleotides, the CDR3 is TGCAGCGTCCGACAGGGTGATCTCGCTGGCTACACCTTC.

The chain is built from TRBV6-2 or TRBV6-3 and TRBJ1-1; D uncertain. The CDR3 is 14 amino acids. V lost 2 bases and J 7 bases, leaving 14 bases between the germline ends. Germline V gives CDR1 MNHEY, CDR2 SVGEGT. This chain's CDR3 is CASSYHMGLREAFF. Here the CDR3 DNA reads TGTGCCAGCAGTTACCACATGGGGTTGCGTGAAGCTTTCTTT.

V usage is TRBV4-1 and J usage is TRBJ1-5, with a tentative D call TRBD1 (6 bases). Deletions cut 4 bases from V and 8 bases from J, with 12 bases between. Germline CDR1 MGHRA, CDR2 YSYEKL. The CDR3 length is 13 residues. CDR3 sequence (DNA): TGCGCCAGCAGCCCAACAGGGTCGGAGCCCCAGCATTTT. Translating it yields CASSPTGSEPQHF.

This rearrangement joins TRBV3-1 (or the pseudogene TRBV3-2) to TRBJ2-3; no clear D. V lost 4 bases and J lost 5, with 4 bases in between. This CDR3 contains 11 residues. Germline V gives CDR1 LGHDT, CDR2 YNNKEL (reference sequence). CDR3 in amino acids: CASSLKDTQYF. The CDR3, as DNA: TGTGCCAGCAGCCTGAAAGATACGCAGTATTTT.

This rearrangement joins TRBV20-1 to TRBJ2-3; 7 positions match TRBD2. Germline V CDR1 and CDR2: DFQATT, SNEGSKA (reference sequence). The CDR3 is 11 amino acids. With 1 base clipped from V and 9 bases from J, the junction kept 1 base outside the gene matches. CDR3 in amino acids: CSARGGGTQYF. DNA of the CDR3: TGCAGTGCTAGAGGGGGGGGAACGCAGTATTTT.

The V and J genes are TRBV2 and TRBJ1-4; TRBD1 matches 10 bases. CDR1 SNHLY and CDR2 FYNNEI come from the germline V gene. Trimming cost V 4 bases and J 4 bases; bases outside gene matches: 12. This CDR3 contains 18 residues. CDR3 residues: CASSGASGTGVGNEKLFF. The CDR3 DNA sequence: TGTGCCAGCAGTGGAGCTTCCGGGACAGGGGTTGGTAATGAAAAACTGTTTTTT.